These 14 T cell receptor beta chains came from one sample sequenced in a study of T-cell reconstitution after alpha-beta-depleted transplantation in children. The TCRbeta library was prepared with unique molecular identifiers. One entry per CDR3 protein results from TCRdb running MiXCR on the PCR reads. The sample holds 600,000 to 700,000 distinct CDR3 sequences; 13% are singletons and the top ten take 0.75% to 0.85%. The specimen comprised PBMCs, sampled before TCRalphabeta/CD19-depleted stem cell transplant. Receptors were obtained from a girl aged 2 to 10 with congenital amegakaryocytic thrombocytopenia, due to receive a stem cell transplant.

This clonotype was observed many times. The genes are TRBV7-8 and TRBJ2-1; D call uncertain. Germline values: CDR1 SGHVS, CDR2 FQNEAQ. This CDR3 spans 15 amino acids. V was shortened by 5 bases and J by 10 bases, with 21 bases between the two germline ends. This chain's CDR3 is CASSEAPVMGIEQFF. CDR3 sequence (DNA): TGTGCCAGCAGCGAGGCCCCAGTGATGGGGATAGAGCAGTTCTTC.

This clonotype turned up a few times. V is TRBV15 and J is TRBJ2-1; the D gene is possibly TRBD2 (6 bases). Trimming took off 6 bases at V and 4 bases at J, with 10 bases between the two ends. The germline V gene has CDR1 LNHNV and CDR2 YYDKDF (reference sequence). There are 13 residues in the CDR3. CDR3 residues: CATRVSGYNEQFF. DNA for the CDR3: TGTGCCACCAGAGTGAGCGGGTACAATGAGCAGTTCTTC.

This clonotype was picked up a small number of times. The chain carries TRBV5-1 and TRBJ2-7; D uncertain. Trimming took off 4 bases at V and 2 bases at J, with 13 bases between the two ends. This CDR3 contains 14 residues. CDR1 is SGHRS, CDR2 YFSETQ, per germline. In nucleotides, the CDR3 is TGCGCCAGCAGCCCAGCTGGGATTACCTACGAGCAGTACTTC. As protein: CASSPAGITYEQYF.

This clonotype has just a few counts. The chain carries TRBV18 and TRBJ1-1, with no clear D. V was cut by 4 bases and J by 4 bases, with 4 bases left in between. Germline CDR1 and CDR2: KGHSH and LQKENI. The CDR3 totals 11 residues. CDR3 loop: CASSQATEAFF. In DNA, the CDR3 is TGTGCCAGCTCACAGGCCACTGAAGCTTTCTTT.

This clonotype showed up many times. This chain connects TRBV20-1 to TRBJ2-5; D gene uncertain. The CDR3 has 10 residues. The germline V gene has CDR1 DFQATT and CDR2 SNEGSKA (reference sequence). Trimming stripped 5 bases from V and 11 bases from J, with 12 bases between. CDR3 nucleotide sequence: TGCAGTGCTCCCCTAGATAATCAGTACTTC. Its translation is CSAPLDNQYF.

This chain joins TRBV29-1 and TRBJ1-5; D is uncertain. CDR3 length: 10 amino acids. Per germline, CDR1 SQVTM and CDR2 ANQGSEA. V lost 8 bases and J 7 bases, leaving 9 bases between the germline ends. CDR3 sequence: CSLARQPQHF. Here the CDR3 DNA reads TGCAGCCTTGCGCGACAGCCCCAGCATTTT.

The table lists this clonotype with a few counts. J is TRBJ2-5 and V is TRBV15; 14 nucleotides align to TRBD2. This CDR3 has 17 amino acids. Trimming at V came to 5 bases and at J to 2 bases, leaving 7 bases not matched to a gene. Germline-derived CDR1 and CDR2 are LNHNV and YYDKDF (reference sequence). CDR3 DNA sequence: TGTGCCACCAGCCCGGGACTAGCGGGAGATCAGCAAGAGACCCAGTACTTC. It encodes CATSPGLAGDQQETQYF.

This clonotype has a count of ten or more. The chain recombines TRBV7-6 with TRBJ2-3; weak D call: TRBD1 (6 bases). Germline CDR1 and CDR2: SGHVS and FNYEAQ. The CDR3 extends over 19 amino acids. Trimming left V 0 bases short and J 0 bases short, with 19 bases between. CDR3 residues: CASSLAYKNRAHSTDTQYF. In DNA form, the CDR3 reads TGTGCCAGCAGCTTAGCGTATAAGAACAGGGCCCATAGCACAGATACGCAGTATTTT.

This clonotype was seen more than once but under ten times. The rearrangement links TRBV5-1 to TRBJ2-1; possible D gene TRBD2, 6 bases. Deletions cut 1 base from V and 8 bases from J, with 19 bases between. Germline-derived CDR1 and CDR2 are SGHRS and YFSETQ. The CDR3 length is 16 residues. The CDR3, as DNA: TGCGCCAGCAGCTTGATCGGGAGTACATTTTACCATGAGCAGTTCTTC. Amino acid sequence: CASSLIGSTFYHEQFF.

This clonotype has a count of ten or more. V usage is TRBV5-6 and J usage is TRBJ2-5; D tentatively reads TRBD1 or TRBD2 (5 bases each). V gave up 4 bases and J gave up 5 bases, with 12 bases separating them. This CDR3 is built from 13 residues. CDR1 is SGHDT, CDR2 YYEEEE, per germline. CDR3 sequence: CASSPGRDETQYF. The DNA of the CDR3 is TGTGCCAGCAGCCCAGGGAGAGACGAGACCCAGTACTTC.

The V and J genes are TRBV18 and TRBJ1-3; D is ambiguous. Germline CDR1 is KGHSH and CDR2 is LQKENI. This CDR3 has 17 amino acids. The V end lost 3 bases, the J end lost 4 bases, and 19 bases lay between the germline ends. CDR3 in amino acids: CASSPDSGFSSGNTIYF. Here the CDR3 DNA reads TGTGCCAGCTCACCGGACTCCGGCTTTTCGAGCGGAAACACCATATATTTT.

This clonotype was recorded many times. This rearrangement joins TRBV7-8 to TRBJ2-7; D uncertain. The germline gives CDR1 SGHVS, CDR2 FQNEAQ. Trimming left V 3 bases short and J 1 base short, with 10 bases between. This CDR3 has 14 amino acids. Here the CDR3 reads CASSLRQMSYEQYF. The CDR3 DNA is TGTGCCAGCAGCTTGAGGCAGATGTCCTACGAGCAGTACTTC.

This clonotype showed up just a few times. The CDR3: CSGGQGEKLFF. The DNA for the CDR3 is TGCAGCGGGGGACAGGGTGAAAAACTGTTTTTT. The gene calls are TRBV29-1 and TRBJ1-4; TRBD1 matches at 9 bases. With V trimmed by 7 bases and J by 7 bases, 1 base remained unmatched. The CDR3 is 11 amino acids. The V gene's germline CDR1 is SQVTM and CDR2 ANQGSEA.

This clonotype was counted at least ten times. This chain connects TRBV12-3 or TRBV12-4 to TRBJ2-3; TRBD2 aligns across 8 bases. J was trimmed by 1 base and V by 2 bases; bases with no gene match: 8. The CDR3 runs to 17 residues. The CDR3, as DNA: TGTGCCAGCAGTTTAACGGGAGGGGATGGTGGCACAGATACGCAGTATTTT. This encodes CASSLTGGDGGTDTQYF.